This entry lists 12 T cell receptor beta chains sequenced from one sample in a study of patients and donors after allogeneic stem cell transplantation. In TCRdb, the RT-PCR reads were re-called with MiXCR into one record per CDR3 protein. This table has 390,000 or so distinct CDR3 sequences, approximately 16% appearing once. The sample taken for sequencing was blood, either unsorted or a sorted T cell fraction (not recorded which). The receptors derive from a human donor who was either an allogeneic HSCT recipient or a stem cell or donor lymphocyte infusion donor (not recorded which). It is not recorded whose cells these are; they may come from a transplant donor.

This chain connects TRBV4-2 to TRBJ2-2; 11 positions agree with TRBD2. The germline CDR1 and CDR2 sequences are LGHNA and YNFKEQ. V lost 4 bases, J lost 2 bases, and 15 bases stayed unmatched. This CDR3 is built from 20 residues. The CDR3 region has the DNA TGTGCCAGCAGCCGGAAAAATAGCGGGAGGGCCGAGAAAAACACCGGGGAGCTGTTTTTT. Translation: CASSRKNSGRAEKNTGELFF.

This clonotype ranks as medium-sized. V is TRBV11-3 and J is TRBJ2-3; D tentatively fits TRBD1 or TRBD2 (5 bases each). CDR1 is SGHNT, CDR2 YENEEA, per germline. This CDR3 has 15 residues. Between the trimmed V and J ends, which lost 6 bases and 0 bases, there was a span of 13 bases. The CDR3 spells CASSFGTASTDTQYF. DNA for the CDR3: TGTGCCAGCAGTTTCGGGACGGCGAGCACAGATACGCAGTATTTT.

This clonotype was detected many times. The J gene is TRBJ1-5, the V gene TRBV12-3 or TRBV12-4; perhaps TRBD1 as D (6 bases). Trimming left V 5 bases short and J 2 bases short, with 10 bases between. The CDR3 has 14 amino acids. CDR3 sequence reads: CASSNRAGNQPQHF. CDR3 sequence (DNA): TGTGCCAGCAGTAACAGGGCTGGCAATCAGCCCCAGCATTTT.

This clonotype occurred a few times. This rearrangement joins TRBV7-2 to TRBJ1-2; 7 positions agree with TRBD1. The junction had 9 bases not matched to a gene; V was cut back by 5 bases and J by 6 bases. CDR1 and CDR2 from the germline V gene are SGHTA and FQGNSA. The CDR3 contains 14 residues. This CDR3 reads CASSNRDRQNGYTF. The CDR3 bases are TGTGCCAGCAGCAACCGGGACAGACAAAATGGCTACACCTTC.

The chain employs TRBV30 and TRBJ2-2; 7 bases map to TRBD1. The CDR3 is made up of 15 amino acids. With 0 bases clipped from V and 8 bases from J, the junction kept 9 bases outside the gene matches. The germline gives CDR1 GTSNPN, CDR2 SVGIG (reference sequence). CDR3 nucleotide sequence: TGTGCCTGGAGTGTACAGGGGACAGCCAAAGGGGAGCTGTTTTTT. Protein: CAWSVQGTAKGELFF.

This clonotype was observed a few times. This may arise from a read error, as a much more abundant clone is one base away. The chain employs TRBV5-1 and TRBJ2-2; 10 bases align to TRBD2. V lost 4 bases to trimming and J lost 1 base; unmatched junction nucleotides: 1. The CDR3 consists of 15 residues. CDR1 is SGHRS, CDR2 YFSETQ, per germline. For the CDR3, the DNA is TGCGCCAGCAGCCGGACTAGCGGGAACACCGGGGAGCTGTTTTTT. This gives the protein CASSRTSGNTGELFF.

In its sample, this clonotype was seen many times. The DNA of the CDR3 is TGTGCCAGCAGTTTAGCGGGGAGATCTAACTATGGCTACACCTTC. Amino acids: CASSLAGRSNYGYTF. V gene TRBV12-3 or TRBV12-4 combines with J gene TRBJ1-2; no reliable D call. This CDR3 is 15 amino acids long. V lost 0 bases and J lost 0, with 8 bases in between.

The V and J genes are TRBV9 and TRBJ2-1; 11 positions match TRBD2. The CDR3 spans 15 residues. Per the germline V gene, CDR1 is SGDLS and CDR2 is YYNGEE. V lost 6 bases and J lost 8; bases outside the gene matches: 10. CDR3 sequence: CASTSGGRKVDEQFF. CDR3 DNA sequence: TGTGCCAGCACTAGCGGGGGGCGGAAAGTTGATGAGCAGTTCTTC.

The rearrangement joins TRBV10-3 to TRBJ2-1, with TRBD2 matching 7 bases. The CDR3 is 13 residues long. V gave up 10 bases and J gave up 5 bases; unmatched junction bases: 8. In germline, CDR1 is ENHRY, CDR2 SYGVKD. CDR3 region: CATLAEPNNEQFF. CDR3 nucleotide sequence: TGTGCCACCCTAGCGGAACCAAACAATGAGCAGTTCTTC.

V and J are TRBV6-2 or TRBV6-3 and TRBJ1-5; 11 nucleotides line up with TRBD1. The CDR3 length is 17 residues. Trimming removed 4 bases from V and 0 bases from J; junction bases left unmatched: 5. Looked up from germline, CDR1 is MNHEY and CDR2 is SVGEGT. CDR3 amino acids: CASSSWTGGYSNQPQHF. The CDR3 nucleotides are TGTGCCAGCAGTTCTTGGACAGGGGGCTATAGCAATCAGCCCCAGCATTTT.

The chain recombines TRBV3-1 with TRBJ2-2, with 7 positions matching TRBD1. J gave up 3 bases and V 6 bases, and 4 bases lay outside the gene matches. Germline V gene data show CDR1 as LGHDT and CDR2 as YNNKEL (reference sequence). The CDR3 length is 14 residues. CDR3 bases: TGTGCCAGCAGTCAGGGGGTTCACACCGGGGAGCTGTTTTTT. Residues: CASSQGVHTGELFF.

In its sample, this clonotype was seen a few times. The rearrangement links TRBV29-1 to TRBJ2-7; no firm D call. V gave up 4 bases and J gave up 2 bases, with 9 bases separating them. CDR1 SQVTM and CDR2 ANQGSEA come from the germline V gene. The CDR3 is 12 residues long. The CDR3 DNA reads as TGCAGCGTTGTGCTAGATACCTACGAGCAGTACTTC. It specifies CSVVLDTYEQYF.